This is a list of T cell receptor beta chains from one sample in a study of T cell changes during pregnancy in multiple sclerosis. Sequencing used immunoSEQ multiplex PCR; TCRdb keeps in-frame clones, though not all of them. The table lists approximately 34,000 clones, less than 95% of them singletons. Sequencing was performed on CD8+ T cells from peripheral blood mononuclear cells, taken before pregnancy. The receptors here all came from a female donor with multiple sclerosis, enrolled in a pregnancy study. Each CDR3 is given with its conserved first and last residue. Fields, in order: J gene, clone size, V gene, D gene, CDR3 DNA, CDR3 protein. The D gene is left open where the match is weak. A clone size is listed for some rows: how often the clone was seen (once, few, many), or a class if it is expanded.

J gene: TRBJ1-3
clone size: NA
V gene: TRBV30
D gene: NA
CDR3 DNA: TGTGCCTGGAGTTGGCAGGGTGGAAACACCATATATTTT
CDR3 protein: CAWSWQGGNTIYF

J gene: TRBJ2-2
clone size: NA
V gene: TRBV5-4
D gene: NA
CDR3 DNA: TGTGCCAGCAGCTTCCAGGGGCCGAACACCGGGGAGCTGTTTTTT
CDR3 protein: CASSFQGPNTGELFF

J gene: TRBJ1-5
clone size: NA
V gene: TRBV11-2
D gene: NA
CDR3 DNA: TGTGCCAGCAGCTTGGGGGGATATAGCAATCAGCTCCAGCATTTT
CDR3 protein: CASSLGGYSNQLQHF

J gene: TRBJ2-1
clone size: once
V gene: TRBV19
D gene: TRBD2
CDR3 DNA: TGTGCCAGTAATGATTTAGCGGGAGCCTACAATGAGCAGTTCTTC
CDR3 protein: CASNDLAGAYNEQFF

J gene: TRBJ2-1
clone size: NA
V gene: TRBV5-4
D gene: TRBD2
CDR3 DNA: TGTGCCAGCAGCTTCGCGGGAGCCAAATCAAATGACAATGAGCAGTTCTTC
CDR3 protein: CASSFAGAKSNDNEQFF

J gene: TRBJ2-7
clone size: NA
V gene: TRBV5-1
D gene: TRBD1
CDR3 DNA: TGCGCCAGCAGCCCCATGGGACAGACTAACGAGCAGTACTTC
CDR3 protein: CASSPMGQTNEQYF

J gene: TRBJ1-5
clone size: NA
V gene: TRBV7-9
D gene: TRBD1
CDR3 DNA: TGTGCCAGCAGCATGGGGGACAGGTATCAGCCCCAGCATTTT
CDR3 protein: CASSMGDRYQPQHF

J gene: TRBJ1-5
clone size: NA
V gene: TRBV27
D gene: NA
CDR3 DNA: TGTGCCAGCAGTTCTCTGGAGGACGTGGGTAGCAATCAGCCCCAGCATTTT
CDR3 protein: CASSSLEDVGSNQPQHF

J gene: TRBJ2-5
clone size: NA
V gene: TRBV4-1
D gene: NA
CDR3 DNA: TGCGCCAGCAGCCGACAGGCCGCGGGAGAAGAGACCCAGTACTTC
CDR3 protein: CASSRQAAGEETQYF

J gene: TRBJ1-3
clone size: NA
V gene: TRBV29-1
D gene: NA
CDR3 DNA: TGCAGCGCCCGGGGAGAGTCGGCTGGAAACACCATATATTTT
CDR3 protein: CSARGESAGNTIYF

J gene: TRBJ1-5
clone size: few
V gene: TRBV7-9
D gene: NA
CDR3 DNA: TGTGCCAGCACCAATGAGGTGGTGCCCCAGCATTTT
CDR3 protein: CASTNEVVPQHF

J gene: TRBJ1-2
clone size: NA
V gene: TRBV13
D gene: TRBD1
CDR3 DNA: TGTGCCAGCGAGGCGGGACAGGGTAACTATGGCTACACCTTC
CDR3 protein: CASEAGQGNYGYTF

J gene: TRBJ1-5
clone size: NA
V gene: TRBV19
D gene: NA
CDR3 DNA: TGTGCCAGTAGTTACGGGAAGTATCAGCCCCAGCATTTT
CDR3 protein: CASSYGKYQPQHF

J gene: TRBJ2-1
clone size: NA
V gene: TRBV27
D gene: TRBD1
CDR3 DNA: TGTGCCAGCAGCCTTACAGGGGGCATGGGATACAATGAGCAGTTCTTC
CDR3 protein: CASSLTGGMGYNEQFF

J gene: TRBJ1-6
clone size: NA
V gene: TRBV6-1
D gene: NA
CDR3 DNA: TGTGCCAGCAGCCTGGACAGTAATTCACCCCTCCACTTT
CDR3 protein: CASSLDSNSPLHF

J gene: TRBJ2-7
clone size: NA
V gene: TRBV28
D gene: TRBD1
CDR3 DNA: TGTGCCAGCAGTTTCTCTACAGGGGGCCTGAGCTCCTACGAGCAGTACTTC
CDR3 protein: CASSFSTGGLSSYEQYF

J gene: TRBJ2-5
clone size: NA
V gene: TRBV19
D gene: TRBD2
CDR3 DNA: TGTGCCAGTAGTATTCTAGCGGGAAAAGAGACCCAGTACTTC
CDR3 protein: CASSILAGKETQYF

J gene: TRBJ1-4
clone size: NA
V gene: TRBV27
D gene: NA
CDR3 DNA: TGTGCCAGCAGTTTAGGAGGGCTGGGTGAAAAACTGTTTTTT
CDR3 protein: CASSLGGLGEKLFF

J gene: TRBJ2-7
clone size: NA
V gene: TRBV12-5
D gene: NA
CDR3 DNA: TGTGCTAGTGGTCCCGGTGCCTACGAGCAGTACTTC
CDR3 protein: CASGPGAYEQYF